This T cell receptor beta chain was recorded in a study of blood T cell repertoires in COVID-19. This study enrolled people aged roughly 18 to 90 from around 25 US geographic areas. Each participant's cohort was designated according to participant-reported clinical history. Recovery meant two consecutive negative NP/OP PCR tests, professional clearance, or resolved symptoms. The CDR3 extends over 15 amino acids. CDR1 and CDR2 from the germline V gene are SGHNT and YYREEE (reference sequence). After removal of 3 bases from V and 5 bases from J, the junction contained 7 bases not matched to a gene. Per the original data handling: Reference gene primer amplification gave nucleated cell count estimates. Repertoires were generated with immunoSEQ multiplex PCR, while TCRdb's copy carries only in-frame clones and drops some. The DNA was the basis for D and trimming; V, J and clone size are from that table. This sample has about 330,000 clones; more than 85% occur once, and the top ten carry roughly 18%.

The material sequenced was PBMCs or T cells enriched from blood (not recorded which). This clonotype was sampled from a woman aged 25 to 39 who had recovered from COVID-19. This sequence joins TRBV5-4 and TRBJ2-1; 8 bases match TRBD1. The CDR3, as DNA: TGTGCCAGCAGCTCTAAGTCGGGACAGGACAATGAGCAGTTCTTC. Protein sequence: CASSSKSGQDNEQFF.